These 8 T cell receptor beta chains originate from one sample sequenced in a study of T cells in Graves' hyperthyroidism and ophthalmopathy. Amplification targeted TCR beta CDR3 regions from RNA transcripts. The study used the HTBI primer set for a first-round RT-PCR of the TCR CDR3. TCRdb itself ran the multiplex PCR reads through MiXCR, one entry per CDR3 protein. Here the sample spans around 350,000 distinct CDR3 sequences, approximately 14% being singletons. The sample taken for sequencing was blood. All receptors derive from a woman younger than 30 with Graves' hyperthyroidism that later progressed to Graves' ophthalmopathy.

The sample holds a few counts of this clonotype. The rearrangement links TRBV20-1 to TRBJ2-1; 10 bases are a match to TRBD2. CDR1 and CDR2 from the germline V gene are DFQATT and SNEGSKA (reference sequence). Losses at the gene ends were 5 bases for V and 0 bases for J; bases not matched to a gene: 22. This CDR3 is built from 21 residues. This CDR3 reads CSAHTSLPGLAPISSYNEQFF. DNA of the CDR3: TGCAGTGCTCATACTAGTCTACCGGGACTAGCGCCAATTAGCTCCTACAATGAGCAGTTCTTC.

The chain links TRBV28 to TRBJ1-5; D remains ambiguous. The V gene's germline CDR1 is MDHEN and CDR2 SYDVKM. V lost 11 bases, J lost 7 bases, and 9 bases lay in between. This CDR3 is built from 10 residues. The CDR3 DNA follows: TGTGCCGTCGCTTTGCAGCCCCAGCATTTT. Translating it yields CAVALQPQHF.

This clonotype was found many times. Here the CDR3 DNA reads TGCAGTGCTAGCAGGGGGTGGAACACTGAAGCTTTCTTT. Amino acid sequence: CSASRGWNTEAFF. V usage is TRBV20-1 and J usage is TRBJ1-1; 7 bases fit TRBD1. The germline V gene has CDR1 DFQATT and CDR2 SNEGSKA (reference sequence). The CDR3 sequence is 13 residues long. The V gene end was trimmed by 3 bases and the J gene end by 1 base; junction bases not matched to a gene: 2.

In its sample, this clonotype was seen many times. This chain uses TRBV28 with TRBJ2-1; TRBD2 matches at 7 bases. The CDR3 is 17 amino acids. CDR1 MDHEN and CDR2 SYDVKM come from the germline V gene. V lost 3 bases to trimming and J lost 3 bases; unmatched junction nucleotides: 11. CDR3 sequence: CASSFRLAGSLYNEQFF. The CDR3 DNA reads as TGTGCCAGCAGTTTCCGACTAGCCGGGAGTCTCTACAATGAGCAGTTCTTC.

This clonotype appeared many times. V gene TRBV11-2 combines with J gene TRBJ2-6; D gene uncertain. Germline CDR1 and CDR2: SGHAT and FQNNGV. V shed 5 bases and J shed 0 bases, with 11 bases lying between them. This CDR3 comprises 16 residues. As DNA, the CDR3 is TGTGCCAGCAGCCCCTACTTTGGCTCTGGGGCCAACGTCCTGACTTTC. Its protein product is CASSPYFGSGANVLTF.

This clonotype was found a few times. The chain combines TRBV14 with TRBJ2-1, with TRBD2 identical over 13 bases. This CDR3 comprises 18 residues. Germline V gives CDR1 SGHDN, CDR2 FVKESK. V lost 2 bases and J lost 5; bases outside the gene matches: 9. Written as DNA, the CDR3 is TGTGCCAGCAGCCAACGGACTAGCGGGAGATTTCTAAACAATGAGCAGTTCTTC. This gives the protein CASSQRTSGRFLNNEQFF.

This clonotype has ten or more counts. The chain recombines TRBV15 with TRBJ2-5; D unresolved. Trimming removed 2 bases from V and 4 bases from J, with 2 bases in between. Germline CDR1 and CDR2: LNHNV and YYDKDF (reference sequence). The CDR3 has 11 residues. CDR3 nucleotides: TGTGCCACCAGCAGATTAGAGACCCAGTACTTC. This encodes CATSRLETQYF.

The chain recombines TRBV5-5 with TRBJ2-4; either TRBD1 or TRBD2 may supply D (6 bases each). CDR3 length equals 17 residues. CDR1 SGHKS and CDR2 YYEKEE come from the germline V gene (reference sequence). With 4 bases removed from V and 1 base from J, the gap between germline ends came to 18 bases. CDR3 loop: CASSPTGSGGAKNIQYF. The CDR3, as DNA: TGTGCCAGCAGCCCGACAGGTAGTGGGGGGGCCAAAAACATTCAGTACTTC.